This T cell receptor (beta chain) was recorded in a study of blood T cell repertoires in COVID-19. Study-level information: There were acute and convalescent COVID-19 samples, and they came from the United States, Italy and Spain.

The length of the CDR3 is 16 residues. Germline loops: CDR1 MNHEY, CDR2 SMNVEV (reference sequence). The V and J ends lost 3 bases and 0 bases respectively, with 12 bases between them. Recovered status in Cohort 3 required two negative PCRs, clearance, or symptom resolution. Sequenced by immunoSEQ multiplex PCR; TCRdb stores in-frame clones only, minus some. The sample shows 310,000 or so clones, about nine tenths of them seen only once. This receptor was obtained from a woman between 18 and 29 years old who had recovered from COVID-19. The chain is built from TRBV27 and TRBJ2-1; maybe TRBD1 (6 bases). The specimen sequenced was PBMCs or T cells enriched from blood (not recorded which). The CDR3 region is CASSLVGDTSYNEQFF. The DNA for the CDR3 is TGTGCCAGCAGTTTGGTGGGGGACACCTCCTACAATGAGCAGTTCTTC.